The present entry profiles one T cell receptor (beta chain) with its context. The count of this clone is one. What this receptor recognizes is not known. No base qualities exist here, and no much larger clone lies one base off it. TCRbeta CDR3 regions were amplified from genomic DNA by means of the immunoSEQ Assay, a bias-controlled multiplex PCR. Concerning the study's data processing: The number of nucleated cells in each sample was estimated from the amplification of reference gene primers within the assay. To quantify the absolute abundance of each unique TCRbeta CDR3 rearrangement, sequence reads were collapsed and filtered. Productive Simpson clonality was computed per sample as the square root of Simpson's diversity index over productive rearrangements. TCRdb mirrors the immuneACCESS table, restricted to in-frame sequences. Some clones are absent from its copies; in checked studies, under half trace to an unresolved V gene, and the reason for the others is unknown. V and J calls and clone size are copied from that table; D and trimming were computed from the DNA. Within this sample are 230,000 or so clones, with 88% of them counted one time only. The top ten constitute over 2% of the sample.

The data stem from a study of blood T cell repertoires in COVID-19 (TCRdb year 2020). Some background on the complete study: Collaborator samples came from the United States, Italy and Spain and covered acute and convalescent phases of COVID-19. The prospective study material was composed of cDNA or gDNA derived from T cells, B-cell-depleted T cells, or PBMCs. Subjects who had been exposed to COVID-19, were actively infected with it, or had recovered from it provided the deeply sampled blood TCRbeta repertoires that made up the dataset. The repertoires were made available in a free public database intended to serve as a resource for research on the immune response to SARS-CoV-2. The samples were drawn from the first 160 participants of the ongoing ImmuneRACE study and from over a thousand subjects provided by 6 global collaborators. Sample metadata almost always included a de-identified subject ID, COVID-19 status, age in years and sex. Where available, HLA class I and class II types were obtained from metadata supplied by the sample provider rather than from assay-based typing. What the research found in general, with its limitations: The amount of clinical and demographic metadata varied by source and participant and was provided uncurated.

V lost 7 bases and J lost 0 bases; the stretch between them is 15 bases long. The CDR3 runs 15 amino acids, cysteine and phenylalanine included. The CDR3 DNA has 45 bases and is translated from base 1. The germline V gene supplies CDR1 SGHTA and CDR2 FQGNSA. Enrolling through a virtual design, the prospective study's participants ranged in age from roughly 18 to 90 years and lived across approximately 25 United States geographic areas. In the prospective study, cohorts were assigned on the basis of participant-reported clinical history obtained from a screening survey and a study questionnaire. Each participant in the prospective study had whole blood, serum and a nasopharyngeal or oropharyngeal swab collected by mobile phlebotomists. Additional blood draws and questionnaires over an approximately two-month period could optionally be provided by prospective study participants. Blood samples from the prospective study were shipped frozen or at room temperature prior to DNA extraction.

The receptor comes from a woman aged 40 to 50 with acute COVID-19. In this chain, TRBV7-2 is recombined with TRBJ1-1; the D segment cannot be called with confidence. Material: PBMCs or T cells enriched from blood (not recorded which). The DNA is TGTGCCAGCACTCCCGTGGGAGGTATGAACACTGAAGCTTTCTTT. Its translation reads: CASTPVGGMNTEAFF. Reference TRBV7-2 and TRBJ1-1 proteins supply the regions before and after the CDR3; the full variable domain is: GAGVSQSPSNKVTEKGKDVELRCDPISGHTALYWYRQSLGQGLEFLIYFQGNSAPDKSGLPSDRFSAERTGGSVSTLTIQRTQQEDSAVYLCASTPVGGMNTEAFFGQGTRLTVV.